Following are 2 T cell receptor beta chains from one sample sequenced in a study of post-analysis software for immune sequencing data. Broader study findings: TRBV5-6, TRBV5-1 and TRBV20-1 were among a handful of TRBV segments more frequent in patients than controls.

Presence of unique molecular identifiers characterized the TCR beta cDNA libraries. TCRdb ran MiXCR on the PCR reads and lists one entry per CDR3 protein. The sample carries over 300,000 distinct CDR3 sequences, roughly 36% recorded once. For these receptors, no antigen is known. What was sequenced was blood. These receptors originate from a girl aged 5 to 17 with multiple sclerosis.

This clonotype was detected a few times. The J gene is TRBJ1-6, the V gene TRBV4-2; no reliable D call. Trimming left V 0 bases short and J 7 bases short, with 10 bases between. CDR1 is LGHNA, CDR2 YNFKEQ, per germline. The CDR3 consists of 15 residues. The CDR3 DNA sequence: TGTGCCAGCAGCCAAGATGGGCAGCCGAATTCACCCCTCCACTTT. This codes for CASSQDGQPNSPLHF.

This clonotype has only a few counts. CDR3 coding DNA: TGTGCCAGCAGTTACTCAGTCCCCAGGGGGTACAATGAGCAGTTCTTC. This gives the protein CASSYSVPRGYNEQFF. The chain uses TRBV6-6 and TRBJ2-1; 7 nucleotides align to TRBD1. Germline CDR1 is MNHNY and CDR2 is SVGAGI (reference sequence). The ends lost 0 bases at V and 4 bases at J; junction bases unmatched: 6. The CDR3 is 16 amino acids.